Here is one TCR beta chain with its context. What it recognizes is unknown. This CDR3 region has 13 residues. Germline lookup yields CDR1 SGHDN and CDR2 FVKESK. V was pared by 6 bases and J by 6 bases, with 14 bases between. These data come from a study of cytomegalovirus exposure and HLA in healthy donors. At the level of the study: Some 85 million unique TCRs, all from HLA-typed donors, were included in an early release of the data. Study results and caveats: In a later analysis, compared with equally common non-associated chains, HLA-associated beta chains were more expanded.

Primers: 60 Vbeta forward and 13 Jbeta reverse. TCRdb's table, derived via immunoSEQ multiplex PCR, lists solely in-frame clones and lacks some. The sample includes 150,000 to 190,000 clones, approximately 79% of them seen just once. Sample: PBMCs. This chain connects TRBV14 to TRBJ1-1, with unresolved D. This sequence originates from a woman aged 45 to 65 in good health and CMV-seropositive. The DNA of the CDR3 is TGTGCCAGCAGTTCCGTAGGGAGCGCTGAAGCTTTCTTT. This translates into CASSSVGSAEAFF. Variable domain in full (rest from reference TRBV14 and TRBJ1-1): EAGVTQFPSHSVIEKGQTVTLRCDPISGHDNLYWYRRVMGKEIKFLLHFVKESKQDESGMPNNRFLAERTGGTYSTLKVQPAELEDSGVYFCASSSVGSAEAFFGQGTRLTVV.